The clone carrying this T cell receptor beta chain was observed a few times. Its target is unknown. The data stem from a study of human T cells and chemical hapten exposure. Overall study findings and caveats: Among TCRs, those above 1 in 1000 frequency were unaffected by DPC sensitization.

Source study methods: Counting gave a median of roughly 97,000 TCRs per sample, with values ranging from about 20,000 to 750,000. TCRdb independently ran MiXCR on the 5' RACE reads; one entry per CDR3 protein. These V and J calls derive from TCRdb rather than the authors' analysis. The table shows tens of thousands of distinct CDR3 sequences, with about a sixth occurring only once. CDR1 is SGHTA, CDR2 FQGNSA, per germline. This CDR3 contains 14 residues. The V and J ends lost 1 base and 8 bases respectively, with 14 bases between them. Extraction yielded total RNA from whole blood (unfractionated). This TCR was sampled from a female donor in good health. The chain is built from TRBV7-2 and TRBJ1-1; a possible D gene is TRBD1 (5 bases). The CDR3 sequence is CASSLGGGYDEAFF. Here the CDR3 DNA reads TGTGCCAGCAGCTTAGGTGGGGGGTACGACGAAGCTTTCTTT.